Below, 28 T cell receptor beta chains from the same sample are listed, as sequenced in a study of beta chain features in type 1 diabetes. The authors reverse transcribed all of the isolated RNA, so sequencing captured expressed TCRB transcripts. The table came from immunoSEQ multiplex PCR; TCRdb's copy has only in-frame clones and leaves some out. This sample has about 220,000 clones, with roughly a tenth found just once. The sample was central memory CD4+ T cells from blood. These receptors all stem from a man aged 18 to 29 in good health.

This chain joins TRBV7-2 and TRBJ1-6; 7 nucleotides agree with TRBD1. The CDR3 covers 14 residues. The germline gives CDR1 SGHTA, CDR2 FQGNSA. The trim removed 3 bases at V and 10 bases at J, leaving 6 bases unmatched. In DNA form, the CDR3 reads TGTGCCAGCAGCTTCCGGGGGACAGAATCACCCCTCCACTTT. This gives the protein CASSFRGTESPLHF.

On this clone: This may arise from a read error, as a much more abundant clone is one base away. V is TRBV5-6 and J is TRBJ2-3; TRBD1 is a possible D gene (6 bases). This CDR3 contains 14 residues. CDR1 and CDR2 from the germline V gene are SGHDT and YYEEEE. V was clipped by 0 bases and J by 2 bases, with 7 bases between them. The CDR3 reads CASSLAGDTDTQYF. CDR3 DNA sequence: TGTGCCAGCAGCTTGGCAGGGGACACAGATACGCAGTATTTT.

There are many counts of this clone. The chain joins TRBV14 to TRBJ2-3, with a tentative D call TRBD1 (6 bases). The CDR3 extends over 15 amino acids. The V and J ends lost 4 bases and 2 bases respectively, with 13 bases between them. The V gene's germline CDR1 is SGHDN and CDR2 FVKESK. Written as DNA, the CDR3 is TGTGCCAGCAGCCGGCTGGACAGATACACAGATACGCAGTATTTT. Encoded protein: CASSRLDRYTDTQYF.

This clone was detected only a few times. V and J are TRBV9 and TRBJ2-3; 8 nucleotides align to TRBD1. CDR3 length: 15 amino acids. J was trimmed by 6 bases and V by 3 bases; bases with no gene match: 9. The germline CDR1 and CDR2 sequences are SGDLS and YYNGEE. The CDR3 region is CASSARTGKADTQYF. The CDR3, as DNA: TGTGCCAGCAGCGCCAGGACAGGGAAGGCGGATACGCAGTATTTT.

DNA of the CDR3: TGCAGCGTTGAATCAGGAGTAACTGAAGCTTTCTTT. Protein sequence: CSVESGVTEAFF. V and J are TRBV29-1 and TRBJ1-1; unclear D gene. The length of the CDR3 is 12 residues. Trimming cost V 2 bases and J 5 bases, with 9 bases left between them. Germline CDR1 SQVTM, CDR2 ANQGSEA.

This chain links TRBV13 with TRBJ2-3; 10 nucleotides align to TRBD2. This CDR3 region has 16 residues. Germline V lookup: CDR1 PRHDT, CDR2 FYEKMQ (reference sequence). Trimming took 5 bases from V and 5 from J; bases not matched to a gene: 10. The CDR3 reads CASSRRAGGFGDTQYF. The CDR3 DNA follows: TGTGCCAGCAGCCGGAGAGCGGGAGGGTTTGGAGATACGCAGTATTTT. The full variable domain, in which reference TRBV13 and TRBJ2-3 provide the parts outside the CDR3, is AAGVIQSPRHLIKEKRETATLKCYPIPRHDTVYWYQQGPGQDPQFLISFYEKMQSDKGSIPDRFSAQQFSDYHSELNMSSLELGDSALYFCASSRRAGGFGDTQYFGPGTRLTVL.

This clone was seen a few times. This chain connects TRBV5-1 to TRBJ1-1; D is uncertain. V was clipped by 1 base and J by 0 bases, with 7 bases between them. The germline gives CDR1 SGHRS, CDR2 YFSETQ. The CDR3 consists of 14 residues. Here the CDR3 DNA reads TGCGCCAGCAGCTTGACAGTCATGAACACTGAAGCTTTCTTT. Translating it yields CASSLTVMNTEAFF.

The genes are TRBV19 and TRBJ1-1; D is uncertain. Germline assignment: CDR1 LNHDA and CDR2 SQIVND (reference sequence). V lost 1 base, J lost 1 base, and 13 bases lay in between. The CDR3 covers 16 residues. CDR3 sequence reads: CASSIGSGDGNTEAFF. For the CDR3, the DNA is TGTGCCAGTAGTATAGGTTCCGGCGACGGGAACACTGAAGCTTTCTTT.

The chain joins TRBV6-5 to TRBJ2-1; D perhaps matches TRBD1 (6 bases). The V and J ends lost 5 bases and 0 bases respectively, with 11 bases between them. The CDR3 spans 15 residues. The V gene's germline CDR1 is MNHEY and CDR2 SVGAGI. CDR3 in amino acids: CASSPRQVSYNEQFF. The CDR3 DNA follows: TGTGCCAGCAGTCCACGACAGGTCTCCTACAATGAGCAGTTCTTC.

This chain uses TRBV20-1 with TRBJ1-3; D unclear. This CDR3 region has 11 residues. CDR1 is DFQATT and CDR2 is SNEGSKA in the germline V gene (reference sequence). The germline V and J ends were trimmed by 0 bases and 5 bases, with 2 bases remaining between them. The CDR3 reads CSARDRNTIYF. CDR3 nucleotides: TGCAGTGCTAGAGATAGAAACACCATATATTTT.

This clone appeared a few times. CDR3 DNA: TGTGCCAGCAGTTACTTGGGACAGGCTAGGCACGAGCAGTACTTC. Protein: CASSYLGQARHEQYF. J is TRBJ2-7 and V is TRBV6-6; 8 bases match TRBD1. After removal of 1 base from V and 5 bases from J, the junction contained 7 bases not matched to a gene. This CDR3 region has 15 residues. Germline CDR1 is MNHNY and CDR2 is SVGAGI (reference sequence).

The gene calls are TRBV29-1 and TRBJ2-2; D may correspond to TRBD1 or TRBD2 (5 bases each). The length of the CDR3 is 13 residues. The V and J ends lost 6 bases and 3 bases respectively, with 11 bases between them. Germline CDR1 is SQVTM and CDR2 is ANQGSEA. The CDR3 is CSVSGTHTGELFF. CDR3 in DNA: TGCAGCGTCTCGGGGACCCACACCGGGGAGCTGTTTTTT.

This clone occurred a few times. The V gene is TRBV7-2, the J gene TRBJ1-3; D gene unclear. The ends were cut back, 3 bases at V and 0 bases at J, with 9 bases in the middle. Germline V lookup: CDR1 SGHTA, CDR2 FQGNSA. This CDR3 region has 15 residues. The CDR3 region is CASSLQANSGNTIYF. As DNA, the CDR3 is TGTGCCAGCAGCTTGCAGGCTAACTCTGGAAACACCATATATTTT.

The CDR3 coding sequence is TGTGCCACCAGCAGAGATTCGGCCAGATTAGACTATGGCTACACCTTC. Amino acid sequence: CATSRDSARLDYGYTF. V is TRBV15 and J is TRBJ1-2; D remains ambiguous. V lost 0 bases and J 3 bases, leaving 14 bases between the germline ends. CDR3 length: 16 amino acids. CDR1 is LNHNV, CDR2 YYDKDF, per germline (reference sequence).

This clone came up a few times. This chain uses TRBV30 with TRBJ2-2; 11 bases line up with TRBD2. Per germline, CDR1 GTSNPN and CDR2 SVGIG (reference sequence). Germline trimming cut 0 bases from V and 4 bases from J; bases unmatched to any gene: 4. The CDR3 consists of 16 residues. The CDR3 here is CAWSVLAGALTGELFF. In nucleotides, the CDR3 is TGTGCCTGGAGTGTACTAGCGGGAGCCCTCACCGGGGAGCTGTTTTTT. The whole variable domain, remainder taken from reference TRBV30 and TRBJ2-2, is SQTIHQWPATLVQPVGSPLSLECTVEGTSNPNLYWYRQAAGRGLQLLFYSVGIGQISSEVPQNLSASRPQDRQFILSSKKLLLSDSGFYLCAWSVLAGALTGELFFGEGSRLTVL.

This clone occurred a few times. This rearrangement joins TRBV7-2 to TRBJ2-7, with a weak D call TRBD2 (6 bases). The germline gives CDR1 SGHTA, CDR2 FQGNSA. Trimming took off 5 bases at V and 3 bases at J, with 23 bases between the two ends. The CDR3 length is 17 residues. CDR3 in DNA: TGTGCCAGCAGCCGCGACATGTCCGGGACTCAGGACTACGAGCAGTACTTC. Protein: CASSRDMSGTQDYEQYF.

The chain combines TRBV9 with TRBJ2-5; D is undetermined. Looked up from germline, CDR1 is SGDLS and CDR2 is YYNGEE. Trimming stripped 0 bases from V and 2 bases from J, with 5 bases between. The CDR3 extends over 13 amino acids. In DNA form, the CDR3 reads TGTGCCAGCAGCGTAGCCTCACAAGAGACCCAGTACTTC. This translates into CASSVASQETQYF.

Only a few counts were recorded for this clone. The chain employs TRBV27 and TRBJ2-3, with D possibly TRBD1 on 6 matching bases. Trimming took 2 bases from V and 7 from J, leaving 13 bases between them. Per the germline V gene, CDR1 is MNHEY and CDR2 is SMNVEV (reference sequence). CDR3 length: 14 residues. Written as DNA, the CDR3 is TGTGCCAGCAGTTTAAACAGGGCCAGGAATACGCAGTATTTT. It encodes CASSLNRARNTQYF.

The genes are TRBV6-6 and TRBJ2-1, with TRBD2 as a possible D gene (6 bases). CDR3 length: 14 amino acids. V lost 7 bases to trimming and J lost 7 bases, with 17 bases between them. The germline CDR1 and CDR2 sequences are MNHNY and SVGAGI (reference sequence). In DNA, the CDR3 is TGTGCCAGCACCACGGGCGGGACCTGGAATGAGCAGTTCTTC. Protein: CASTTGGTWNEQFF.

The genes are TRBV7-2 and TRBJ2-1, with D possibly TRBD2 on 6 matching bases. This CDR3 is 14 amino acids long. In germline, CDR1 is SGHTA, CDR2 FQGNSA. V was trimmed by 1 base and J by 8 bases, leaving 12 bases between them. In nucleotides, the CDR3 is TGTGCCAGCAGCTTAGGGACTACCACCGATGAGCAGTTCTTC. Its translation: CASSLGTTTDEQFF.

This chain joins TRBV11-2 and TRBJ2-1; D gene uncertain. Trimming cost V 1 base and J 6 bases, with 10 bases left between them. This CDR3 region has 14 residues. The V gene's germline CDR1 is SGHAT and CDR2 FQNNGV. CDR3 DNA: TGTGCCAGCAGCTTAGGGGTTTCGAGCAATGAGCAGTTCTTC. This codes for CASSLGVSSNEQFF. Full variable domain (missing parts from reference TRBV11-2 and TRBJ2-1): EAGVAQSPRYKIIEKRQSVAFWCNPISGHATLYWYQQILGQGPKLLIQFQNNGVVDDSQLPKDRFSAERLKGVDSTLKIQPAKLEDSAVYLCASSLGVSSNEQFFGPGTRLTVL.

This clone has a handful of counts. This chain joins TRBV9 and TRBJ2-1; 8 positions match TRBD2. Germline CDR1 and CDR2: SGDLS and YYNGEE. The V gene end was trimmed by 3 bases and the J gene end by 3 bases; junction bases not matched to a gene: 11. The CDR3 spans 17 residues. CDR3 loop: CASSGSAGAWHYNEQFF. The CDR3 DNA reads TGTGCCAGCAGCGGTTCAGCGGGAGCCTGGCACTACAATGAGCAGTTCTTC.

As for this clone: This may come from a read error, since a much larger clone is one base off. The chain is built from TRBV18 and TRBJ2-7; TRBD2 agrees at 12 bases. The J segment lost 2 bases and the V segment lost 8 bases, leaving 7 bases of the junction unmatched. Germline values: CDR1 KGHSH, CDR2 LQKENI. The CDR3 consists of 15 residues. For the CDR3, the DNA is TGTGCCAGCGCGTCAGGACTAGCGGGAACCTACGAGCAGTACTTC. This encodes CASASGLAGTYEQYF.

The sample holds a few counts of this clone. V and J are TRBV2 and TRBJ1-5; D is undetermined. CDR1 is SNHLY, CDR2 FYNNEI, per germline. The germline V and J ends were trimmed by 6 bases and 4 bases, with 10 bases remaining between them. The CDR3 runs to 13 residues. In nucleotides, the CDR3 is TGTGCCAGCAGGCGAGACGGTAATCAGCCCCAGCATTTT. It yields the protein CASRRDGNQPQHF.

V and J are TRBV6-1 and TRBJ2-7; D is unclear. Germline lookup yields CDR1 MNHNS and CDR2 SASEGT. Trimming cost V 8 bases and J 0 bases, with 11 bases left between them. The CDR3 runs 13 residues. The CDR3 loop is CASQIHSSYEQYF. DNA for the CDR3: TGTGCCAGCCAGATTCATAGCTCCTACGAGCAGTACTTC.

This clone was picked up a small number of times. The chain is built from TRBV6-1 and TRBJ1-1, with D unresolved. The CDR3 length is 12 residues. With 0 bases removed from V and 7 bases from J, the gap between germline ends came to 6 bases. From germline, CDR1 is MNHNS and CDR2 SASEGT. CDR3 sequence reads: CASSEARFEAFF. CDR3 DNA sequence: TGTGCCAGCAGTGAAGCCAGATTTGAAGCTTTCTTT.

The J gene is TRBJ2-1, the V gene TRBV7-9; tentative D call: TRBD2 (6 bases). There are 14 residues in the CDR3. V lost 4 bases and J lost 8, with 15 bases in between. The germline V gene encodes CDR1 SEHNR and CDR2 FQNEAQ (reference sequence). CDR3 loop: CASSYSGELDEQFF. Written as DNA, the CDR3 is TGTGCCAGCAGCTACTCGGGGGAGCTCGATGAGCAGTTCTTC.

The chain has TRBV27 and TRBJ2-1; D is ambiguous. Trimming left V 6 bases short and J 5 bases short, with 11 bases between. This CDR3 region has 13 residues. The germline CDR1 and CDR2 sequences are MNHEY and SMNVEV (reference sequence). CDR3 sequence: CASRLGVNNEQFF. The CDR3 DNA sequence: TGTGCCAGCAGGTTAGGAGTTAACAATGAGCAGTTCTTC.